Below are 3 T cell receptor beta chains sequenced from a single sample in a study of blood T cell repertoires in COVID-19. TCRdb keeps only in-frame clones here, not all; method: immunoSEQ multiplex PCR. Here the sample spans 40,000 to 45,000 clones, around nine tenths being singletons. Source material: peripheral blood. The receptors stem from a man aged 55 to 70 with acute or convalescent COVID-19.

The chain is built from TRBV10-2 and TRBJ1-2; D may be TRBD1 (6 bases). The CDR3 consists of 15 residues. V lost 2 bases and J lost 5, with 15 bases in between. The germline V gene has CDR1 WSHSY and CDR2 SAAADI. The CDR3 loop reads CASSEGGHFPYGYTF. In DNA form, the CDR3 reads TGCGCCAGCAGTGAGGGGGGACACTTCCCGTATGGCTACACCTTC.

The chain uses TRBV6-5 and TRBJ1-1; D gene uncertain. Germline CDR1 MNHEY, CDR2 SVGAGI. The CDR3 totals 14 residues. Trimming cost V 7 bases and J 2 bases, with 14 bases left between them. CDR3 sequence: CASMARESNTEAFF. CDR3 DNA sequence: TGTGCCAGCATGGCTCGGGAGAGTAACACTGAAGCTTTCTTT.

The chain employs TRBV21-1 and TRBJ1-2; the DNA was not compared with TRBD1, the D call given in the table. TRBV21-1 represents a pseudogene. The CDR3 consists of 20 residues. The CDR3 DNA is TGTGCCAGCAGCAAACCGGGGACAGGGGGCGACCTTCCTAAGGGGACTGGCTACACCTTC. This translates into CASSKPGTGGDLPKGTGYTF.